A selection of T cell receptor beta chains follows, all from one sample in a study of identical twins. TCRdb recomputed calls from the 5' RACE reads with MiXCR, one row per CDR3 protein. The data hold 500,000 to 550,000 distinct CDR3 sequences, with under 25% observed a single time. These data were also reused for a study on yellow fever vaccine responses in identical twins.

The sequencing input was CD4+ T cells sorted from blood. These receptors were taken from a woman aged 18 to 35 in good health. Both conserved end residues are part of each CDR3. A D gene is named only where the DNA matches it firmly. Clone size appears in some rows only: once, few, many, or a class for an expanded clone.

few,16,TRBV4-1,TRBD1,TRBJ1-2,CASSQEGTRGIYGYTF,TGCGCCAGCAGCCAAGAAGGAACCAGGGGGATCTATGGCTACACCTTC
-,15,TRBV7-8,-,TRBJ2-2,CASSLYRDLTGELFF,TGTGCCAGCAGCCTGTACCGGGACCTGACCGGGGAGCTGTTTTTT
-,16,TRBV12-3/TRBV12-4,TRBD1,TRBJ1-1,CASSDRQGMANTEAFF,TGTGCCAGCAGTGACCGACAGGGTATGGCGAACACTGAAGCTTTCTTT
few,18,TRBV6-5,-,TRBJ1-5,CASSWGPGGTWGNQPQHF,TGTGCCAGCAGTTGGGGACCAGGCGGGACATGGGGCAATCAGCCCCAGCATTTT
-,14,TRBV27,TRBD2,TRBJ2-3,CASSLGLGADTQYF,TGTGCCAGCAGTTTGGGACTAGGGGCCGATACGCAGTATTTT
-,14,TRBV20-1,TRBD2,TRBJ2-3,CSAMKRESTDTQYF,TGCAGTGCTATGAAGCGGGAGTCGACAGATACGCAGTATTTT
-,12,TRBV6-2/TRBV6-3,TRBD2,TRBJ2-7,CASRGTSSEQYF,TGTGCCAGCAGGGGGACTAGCAGCGAGCAGTACTTC
few,15,TRBV2,TRBD1,TRBJ1-5,CASSPGTGKNQPQHF,TGTGCCAGCAGTCCCGGGACAGGGAAGAATCAGCCCCAGCATTTT
few,12,TRBV6-2/TRBV6-3,-,TRBJ2-3,CASSRLPDTQYF,TGTGCCAGCAGTCGACTCCCCGATACGCAGTATTTT
-,13,TRBV28,-,TRBJ2-2,CASSLGSRGELFF,TGTGCCAGCAGTTTAGGTTCGCGCGGGGAGCTGTTTTTT
-,16,TRBV5-4,-,TRBJ2-3,CASSRESTRTTDTQYF,TGTGCCAGCAGCAGGGAATCGACCCGCACAACAGATACGCAGTATTTT
many,15,TRBV7-8,-,TRBJ2-1,CASSLVAVSYNEQFF,TGTGCCAGCAGCCTAGTAGCGGTCTCCTACAATGAGCAGTTCTTC
-,14,TRBV5-1,-,TRBJ1-4,CASSLNQGGKKLFF,TGCGCCAGCAGCTTGAACCAGGGCGGGAAAAAACTGTTTTTT
-,13,TRBV5-1,-,TRBJ1-4,CASSLGRGEKLFF,TGCGCCAGCAGCTTGGGTCGGGGAGAAAAACTGTTTTTT
-,15,TRBV5-1,-,TRBJ2-1,CASSLEGVKGNEQFF,TGCGCCAGCAGCTTGGAGGGGGTGAAAGGCAATGAGCAGTTCTTC
-,16,TRBV5-1,-,TRBJ1-2,CASSRDRQFTNYGYTF,TGCGCCAGCAGCCGTGACAGACAGTTTACTAACTATGGCTACACCTTC
many,15,TRBV3-1,-,TRBJ1-6,CASSQAGQDNSPLHF,TGTGCCAGCAGCCAAGCGGGGCAGGATAATTCACCCCTCCACTTT
-,14,TRBV5-1,TRBD1,TRBJ2-5,CASSYRGDQETQYF,TGCGCCAGCAGCTACAGGGGGGATCAAGAGACCCAGTACTTC
-,16,TRBV9,-,TRBJ2-2,CASSARTNPYTGELFF,TGTGCCAGCAGCGCCCGGACAAACCCCTACACCGGGGAGCTGTTTTTT
few,15,TRBV2,-,TRBJ2-1,CASSVAWVSYNEQFF,TGTGCCAGCAGTGTCGCTTGGGTCTCCTACAATGAGCAGTTCTTC
-,13,TRBV3-1,-,TRBJ1-2,CASSPLQGYGYTF,TGTGCCAGCAGCCCTCTACAGGGCTATGGCTACACCTTC
few,13,TRBV11-3,-,TRBJ2-1,CASSQGPYNEQFF,TGTGCCAGCAGCCAGGGCCCCTACAATGAGCAGTTCTTC